This T cell receptor (beta chain) derives from a study of T cell responses to AZD1222 COVID-19 vaccine. The V segment lost 4 bases and the J segment 3 bases; nucleotides outside the gene matches: 9. CDR1 LNHNV and CDR2 YYDKDF come from the germline V gene (reference sequence). The CDR3 totals 15 residues. The table came from immunoSEQ multiplex PCR; TCRdb's copy has only in-frame clones and leaves some out. This sample yields roughly 100,000 clones, of which about 88% are seen a single time; about 17% belongs to the top ten. The genes are TRBV15 and TRBJ2-7; 7 bases map to TRBD1. This sequence originates from an adult in good health. The specimen was peripheral blood, collected on day 0 of AZD1222 vaccination. CDR3 sequence (DNA): TGTGCCACCAGCACAAGGACAGGACGATTCTACGAGCAGTACTTC. Encoded protein: CATSTRTGRFYEQYF.